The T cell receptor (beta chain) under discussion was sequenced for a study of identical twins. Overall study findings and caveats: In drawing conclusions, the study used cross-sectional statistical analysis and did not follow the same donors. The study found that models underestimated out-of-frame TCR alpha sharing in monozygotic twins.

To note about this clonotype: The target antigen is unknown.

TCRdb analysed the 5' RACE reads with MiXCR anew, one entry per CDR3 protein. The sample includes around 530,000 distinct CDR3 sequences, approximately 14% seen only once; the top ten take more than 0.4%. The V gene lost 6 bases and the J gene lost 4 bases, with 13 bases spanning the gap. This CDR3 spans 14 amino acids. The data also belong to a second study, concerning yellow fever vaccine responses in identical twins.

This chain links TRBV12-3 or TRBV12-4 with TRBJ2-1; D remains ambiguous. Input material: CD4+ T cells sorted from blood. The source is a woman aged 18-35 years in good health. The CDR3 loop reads CASSPPYAYNEQFF. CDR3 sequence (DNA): TGTGCCAGCAGCCCCCCTTATGCGTACAATGAGCAGTTCTTC.